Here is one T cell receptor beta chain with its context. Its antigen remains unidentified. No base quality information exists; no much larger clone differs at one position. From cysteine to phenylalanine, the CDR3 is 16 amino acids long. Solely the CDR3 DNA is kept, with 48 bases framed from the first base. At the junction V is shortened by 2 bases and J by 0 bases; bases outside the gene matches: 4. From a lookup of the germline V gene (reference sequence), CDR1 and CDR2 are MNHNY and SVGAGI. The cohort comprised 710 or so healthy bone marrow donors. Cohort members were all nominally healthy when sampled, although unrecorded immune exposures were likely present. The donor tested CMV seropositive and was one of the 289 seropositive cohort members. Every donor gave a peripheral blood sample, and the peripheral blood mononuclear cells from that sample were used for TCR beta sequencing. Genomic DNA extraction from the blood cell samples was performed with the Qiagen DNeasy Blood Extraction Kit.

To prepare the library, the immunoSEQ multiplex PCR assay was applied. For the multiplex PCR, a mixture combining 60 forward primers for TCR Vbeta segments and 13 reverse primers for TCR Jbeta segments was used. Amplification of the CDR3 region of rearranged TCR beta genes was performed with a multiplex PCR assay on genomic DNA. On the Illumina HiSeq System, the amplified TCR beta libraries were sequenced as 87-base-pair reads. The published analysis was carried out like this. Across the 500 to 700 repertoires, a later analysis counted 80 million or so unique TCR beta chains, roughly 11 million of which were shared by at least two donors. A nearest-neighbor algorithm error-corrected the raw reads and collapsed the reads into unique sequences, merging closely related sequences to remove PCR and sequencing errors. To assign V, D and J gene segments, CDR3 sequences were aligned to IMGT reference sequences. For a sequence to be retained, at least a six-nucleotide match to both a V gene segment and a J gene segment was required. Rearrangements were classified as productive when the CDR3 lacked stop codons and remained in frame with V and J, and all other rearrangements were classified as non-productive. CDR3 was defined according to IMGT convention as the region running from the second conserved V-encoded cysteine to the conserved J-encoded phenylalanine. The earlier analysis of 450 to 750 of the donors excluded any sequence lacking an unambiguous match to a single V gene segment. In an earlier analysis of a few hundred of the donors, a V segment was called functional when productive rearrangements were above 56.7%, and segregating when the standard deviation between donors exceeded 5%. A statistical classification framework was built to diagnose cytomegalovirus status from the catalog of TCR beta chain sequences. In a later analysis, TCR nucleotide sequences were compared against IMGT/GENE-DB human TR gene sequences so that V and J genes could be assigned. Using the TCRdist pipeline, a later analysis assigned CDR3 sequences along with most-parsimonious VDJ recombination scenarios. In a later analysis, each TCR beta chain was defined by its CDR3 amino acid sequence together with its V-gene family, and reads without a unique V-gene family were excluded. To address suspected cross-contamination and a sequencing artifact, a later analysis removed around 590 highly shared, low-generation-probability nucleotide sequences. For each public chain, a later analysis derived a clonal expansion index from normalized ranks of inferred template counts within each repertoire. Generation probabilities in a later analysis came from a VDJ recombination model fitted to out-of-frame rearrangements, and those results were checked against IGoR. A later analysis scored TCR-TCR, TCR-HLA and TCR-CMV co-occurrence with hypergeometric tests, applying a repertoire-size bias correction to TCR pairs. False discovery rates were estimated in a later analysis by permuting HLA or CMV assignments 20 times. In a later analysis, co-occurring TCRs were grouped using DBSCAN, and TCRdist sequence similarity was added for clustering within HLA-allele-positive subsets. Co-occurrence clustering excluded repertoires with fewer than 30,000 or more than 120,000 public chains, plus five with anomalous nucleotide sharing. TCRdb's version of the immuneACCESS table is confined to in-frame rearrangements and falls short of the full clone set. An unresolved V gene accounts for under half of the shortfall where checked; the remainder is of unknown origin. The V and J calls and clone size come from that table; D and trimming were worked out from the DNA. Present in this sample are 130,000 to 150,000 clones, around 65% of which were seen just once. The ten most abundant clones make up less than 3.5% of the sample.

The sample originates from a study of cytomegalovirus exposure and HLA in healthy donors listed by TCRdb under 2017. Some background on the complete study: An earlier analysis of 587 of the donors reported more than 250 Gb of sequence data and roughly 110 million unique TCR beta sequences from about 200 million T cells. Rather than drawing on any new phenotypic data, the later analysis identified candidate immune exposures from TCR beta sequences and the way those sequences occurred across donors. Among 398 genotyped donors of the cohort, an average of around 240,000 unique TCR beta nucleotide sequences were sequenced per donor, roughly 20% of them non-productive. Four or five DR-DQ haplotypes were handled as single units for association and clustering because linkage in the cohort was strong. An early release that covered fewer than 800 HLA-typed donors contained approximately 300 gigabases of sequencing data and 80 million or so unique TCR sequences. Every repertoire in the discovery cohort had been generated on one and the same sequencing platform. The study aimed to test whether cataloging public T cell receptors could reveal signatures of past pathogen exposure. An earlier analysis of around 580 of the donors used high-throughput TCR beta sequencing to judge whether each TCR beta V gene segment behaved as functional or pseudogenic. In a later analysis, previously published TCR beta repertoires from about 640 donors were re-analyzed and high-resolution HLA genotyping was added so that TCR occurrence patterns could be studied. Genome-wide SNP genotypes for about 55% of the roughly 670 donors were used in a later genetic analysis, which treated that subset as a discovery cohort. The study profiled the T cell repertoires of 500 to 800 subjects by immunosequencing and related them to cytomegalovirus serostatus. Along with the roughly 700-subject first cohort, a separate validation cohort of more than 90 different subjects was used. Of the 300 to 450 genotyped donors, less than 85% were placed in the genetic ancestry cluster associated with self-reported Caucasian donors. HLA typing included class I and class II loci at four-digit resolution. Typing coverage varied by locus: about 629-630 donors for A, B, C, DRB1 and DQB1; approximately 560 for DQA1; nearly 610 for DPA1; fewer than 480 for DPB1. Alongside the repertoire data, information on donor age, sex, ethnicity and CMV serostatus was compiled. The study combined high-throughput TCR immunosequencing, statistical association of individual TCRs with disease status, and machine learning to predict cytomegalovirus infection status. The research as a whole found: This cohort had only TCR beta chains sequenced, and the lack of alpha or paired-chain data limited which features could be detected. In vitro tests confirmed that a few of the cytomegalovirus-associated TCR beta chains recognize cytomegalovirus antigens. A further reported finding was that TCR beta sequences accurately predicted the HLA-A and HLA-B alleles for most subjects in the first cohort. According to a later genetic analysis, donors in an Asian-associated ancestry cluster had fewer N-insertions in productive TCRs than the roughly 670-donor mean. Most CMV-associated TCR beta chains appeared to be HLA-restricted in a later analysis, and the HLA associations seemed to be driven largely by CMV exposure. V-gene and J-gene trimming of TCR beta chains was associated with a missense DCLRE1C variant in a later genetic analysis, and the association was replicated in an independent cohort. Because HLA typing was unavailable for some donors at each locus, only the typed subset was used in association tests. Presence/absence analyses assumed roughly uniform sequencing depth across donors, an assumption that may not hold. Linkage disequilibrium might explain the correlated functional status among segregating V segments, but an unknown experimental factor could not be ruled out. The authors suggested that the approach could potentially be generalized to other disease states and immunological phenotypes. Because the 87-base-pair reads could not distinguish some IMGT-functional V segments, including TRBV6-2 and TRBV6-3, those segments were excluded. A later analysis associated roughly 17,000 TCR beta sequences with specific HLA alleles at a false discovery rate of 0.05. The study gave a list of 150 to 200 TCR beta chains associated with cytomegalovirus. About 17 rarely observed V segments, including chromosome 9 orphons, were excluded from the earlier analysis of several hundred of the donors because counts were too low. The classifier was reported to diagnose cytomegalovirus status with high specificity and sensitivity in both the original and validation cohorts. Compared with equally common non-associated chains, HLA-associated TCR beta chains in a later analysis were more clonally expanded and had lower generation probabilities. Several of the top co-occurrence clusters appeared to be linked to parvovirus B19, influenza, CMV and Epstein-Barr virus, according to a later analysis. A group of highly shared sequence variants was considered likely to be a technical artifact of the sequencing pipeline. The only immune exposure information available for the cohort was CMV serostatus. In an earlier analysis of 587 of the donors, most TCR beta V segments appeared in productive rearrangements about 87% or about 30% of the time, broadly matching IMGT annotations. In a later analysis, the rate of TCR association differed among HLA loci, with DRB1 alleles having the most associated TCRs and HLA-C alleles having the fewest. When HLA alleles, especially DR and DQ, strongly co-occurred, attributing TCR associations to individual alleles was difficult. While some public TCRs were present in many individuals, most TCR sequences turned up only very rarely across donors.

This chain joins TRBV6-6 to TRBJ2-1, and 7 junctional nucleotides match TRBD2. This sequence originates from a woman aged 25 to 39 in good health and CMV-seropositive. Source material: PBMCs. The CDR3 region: CASSYLGGGSYNEQFF. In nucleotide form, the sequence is TGTGCCAGCAGTTACCTTGGCGGGGGCTCCTACAATGAGCAGTTCTTC.